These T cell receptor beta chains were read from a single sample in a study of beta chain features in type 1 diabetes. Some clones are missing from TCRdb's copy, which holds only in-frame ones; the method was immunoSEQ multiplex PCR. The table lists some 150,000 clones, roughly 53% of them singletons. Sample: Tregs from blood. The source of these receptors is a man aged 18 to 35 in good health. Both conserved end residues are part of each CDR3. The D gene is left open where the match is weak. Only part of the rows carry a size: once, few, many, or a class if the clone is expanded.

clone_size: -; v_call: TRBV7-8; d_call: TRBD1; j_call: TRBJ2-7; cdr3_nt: TGTGCCAGCAGCTTAGCTCCGGGACAGGCGTCCCACGAGCAGTACTTC; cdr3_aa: CASSLAPGQASHEQYF
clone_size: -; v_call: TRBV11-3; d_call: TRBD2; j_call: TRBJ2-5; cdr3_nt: TGTGCCAGCAGCCCCGGGAGGGCGGTCCTTGAGACCCAGTACTTC; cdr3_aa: CASSPGRAVLETQYF
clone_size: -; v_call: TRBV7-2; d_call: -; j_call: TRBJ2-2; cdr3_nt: TGTGCCAGCCTACCTGGGACTTACACCGGGGAGCTGTTTTTT; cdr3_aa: CASLPGTYTGELFF
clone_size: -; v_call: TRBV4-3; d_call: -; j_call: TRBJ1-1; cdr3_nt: TGCGCCAGCAGCCAAGGGGCAGGGCGAACTGAAGCTTTCTTT; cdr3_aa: CASSQGAGRTEAFF
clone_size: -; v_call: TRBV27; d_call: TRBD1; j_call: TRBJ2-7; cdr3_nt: TGTGCCAGCGGACCGGGACAGGGGATTCCATTGACGTTTTCCTACGAGCAGTACTTC; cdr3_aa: CASGPGQGIPLTFSYEQYF
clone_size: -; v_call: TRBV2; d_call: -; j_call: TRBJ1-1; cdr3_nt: TGTGCCAGCAGTGAACACAGCCCTTGGGTGAACACTGAAGCTTTCTTT; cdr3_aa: CASSEHSPWVNTEAFF
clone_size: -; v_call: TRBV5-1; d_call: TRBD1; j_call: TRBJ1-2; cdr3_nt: TGCGCCAGCAGCTTACGTGGACAGGGTTTTAACTATGGCTACACCTTC; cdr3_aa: CASSLRGQGFNYGYTF
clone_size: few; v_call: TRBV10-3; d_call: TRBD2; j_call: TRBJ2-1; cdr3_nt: TGTGCCATCAGTACGGCGGGAGGAGGGATATACAATGAGCAGTTCTTC; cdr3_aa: CAISTAGGGIYNEQFF
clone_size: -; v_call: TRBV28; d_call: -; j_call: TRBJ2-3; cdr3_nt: TGTGCCAGCAGTCCCCCCGCGACAGATACGCAGTATTTT; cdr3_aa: CASSPPATDTQYF
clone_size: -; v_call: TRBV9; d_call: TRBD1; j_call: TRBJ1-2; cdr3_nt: TGTGCCAGCAGCCTTGGGACAGGGGGAGATGGCTACACCTTC; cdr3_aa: CASSLGTGGDGYTF
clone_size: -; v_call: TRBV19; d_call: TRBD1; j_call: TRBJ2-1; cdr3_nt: TGTGCCAGTAGTAACACCGGGACAGCTCGAATGGGAATGTTCTTC; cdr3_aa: CASSNTGTARMGMFF
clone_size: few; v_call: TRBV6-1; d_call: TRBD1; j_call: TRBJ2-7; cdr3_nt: TGTGCCAGCAGATGGACAGGTTCCCTCTACGAGCAGTACTTC; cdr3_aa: CASRWTGSLYEQYF
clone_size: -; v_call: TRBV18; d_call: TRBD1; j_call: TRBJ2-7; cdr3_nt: TGTGCCAGCTCACGGACCCTTGCCGGGACAGGGGCCTACGAGCAGTACTTC; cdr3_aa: CASSRTLAGTGAYEQYF
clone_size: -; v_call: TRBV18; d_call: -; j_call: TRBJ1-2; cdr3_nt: TGTGCCAGCTCACCGCGACAGGAGAGTCTCGGGGAATATGGCTACACCTTC; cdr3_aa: CASSPRQESLGEYGYTF
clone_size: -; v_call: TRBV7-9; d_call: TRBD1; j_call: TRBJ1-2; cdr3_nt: TGTGCCAGCAGCTTAGCGGTACCTACAGGGGACGGCTACACCTTC; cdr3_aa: CASSLAVPTGDGYTF
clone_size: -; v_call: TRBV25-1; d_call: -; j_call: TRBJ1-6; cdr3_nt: TGTGCCAGCAGAGTGACCCAAGCGGGTTCACCCCTCCACTTT; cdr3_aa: CASRVTQAGSPLHF
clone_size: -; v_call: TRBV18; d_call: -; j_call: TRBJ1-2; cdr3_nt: TGTGCCAGCTCAAGGGGGTCCAACTATGGCTACACCTTC; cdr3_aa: CASSRGSNYGYTF
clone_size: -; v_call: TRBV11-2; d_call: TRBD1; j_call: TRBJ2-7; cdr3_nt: TGTGCCAGCAGCTTGGGACAGGGCCCCTACGAGCAGTACTTC; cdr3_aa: CASSLGQGPYEQYF
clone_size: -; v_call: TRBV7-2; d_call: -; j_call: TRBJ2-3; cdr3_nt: TGTGCCAGCAGCCCCCAGACACGGTATACAGATACGCAGTATTTT; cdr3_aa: CASSPQTRYTDTQYF
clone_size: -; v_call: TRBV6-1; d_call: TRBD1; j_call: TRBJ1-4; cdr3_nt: TGTGCCAGCAGTGCATTGTTCAGGGGGGCAACTAATGAAAAACTGTTTTTT; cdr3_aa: CASSALFRGATNEKLFF
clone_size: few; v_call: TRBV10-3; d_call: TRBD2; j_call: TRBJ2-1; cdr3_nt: TGTGCCATCAGTGCTACCCCTCCCGGGGGGGTAAACAATGAGCAGTTCTTC; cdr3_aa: CAISATPPGGVNNEQFF
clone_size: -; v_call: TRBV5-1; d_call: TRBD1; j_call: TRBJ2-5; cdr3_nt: TGCGCCAGCAGCCCCACAGGGGTGCAGTACTTC; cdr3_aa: CASSPTGVQYF
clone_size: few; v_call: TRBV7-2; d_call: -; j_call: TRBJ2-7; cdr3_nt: TGTGCCAGCAGCTTAGTAGGACAGACGTACGAGCAGTACTTC; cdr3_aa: CASSLVGQTYEQYF
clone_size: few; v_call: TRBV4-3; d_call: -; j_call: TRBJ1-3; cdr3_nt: TGCGCCAGCAGCCAAGTTGTTGGTACCGGAACTATCGGAAACACCATATATTTT; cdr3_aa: CASSQVVGTGTIGNTIYF
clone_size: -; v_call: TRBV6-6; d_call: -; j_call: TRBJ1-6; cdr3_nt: TGTGCCAGCAGCTACGCGGGCTATAATTCACCCCTCCACTTT; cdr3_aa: CASSYAGYNSPLHF
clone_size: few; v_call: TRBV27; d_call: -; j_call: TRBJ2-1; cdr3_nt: TGTGCCAGCAGTCCCGAGACAGGAAACCCCTCTTCCAATGAGCAGTTCTTC; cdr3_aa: CASSPETGNPSSNEQFF
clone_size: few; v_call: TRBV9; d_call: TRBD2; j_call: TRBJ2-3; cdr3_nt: TGTGCCAGCAGCGTAGCACTAGCGGGGATCACAGATACGCAGTATTTT; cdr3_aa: CASSVALAGITDTQYF
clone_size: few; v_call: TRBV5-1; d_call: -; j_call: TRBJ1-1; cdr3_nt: TGCGCCAGCAGCTTGGCCGGAGGGTCCACTGAAGCTTTCTTT; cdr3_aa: CASSLAGGSTEAFF
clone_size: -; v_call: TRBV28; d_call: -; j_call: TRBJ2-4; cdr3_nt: TGTGCCAGCAGTTTCTTGACTAGTGTTGAAAACATTCAGTACTTC; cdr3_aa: CASSFLTSVENIQYF
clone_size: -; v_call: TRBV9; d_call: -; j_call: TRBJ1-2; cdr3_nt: TGTGCCAGCAGCGTGGATACAGGGCCCCATGGCTACACCTTC; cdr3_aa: CASSVDTGPHGYTF
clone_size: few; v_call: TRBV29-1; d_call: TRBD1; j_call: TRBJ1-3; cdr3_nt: TGCAGCGTGGGACAGGGGGTCGGAAACACCATATATTTT; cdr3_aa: CSVGQGVGNTIYF
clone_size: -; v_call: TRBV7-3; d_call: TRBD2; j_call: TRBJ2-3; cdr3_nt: TGTGCCAGCAGCTTAGGAGCGGGGGCCGGCACAGATACGCAGTATTTT; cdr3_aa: CASSLGAGAGTDTQYF
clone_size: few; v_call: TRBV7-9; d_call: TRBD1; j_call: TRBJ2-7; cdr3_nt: TGTGCCAGCAGCCCGCAGGGGGCGGCTTTCTACGAGCAGTACTTC; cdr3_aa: CASSPQGAAFYEQYF
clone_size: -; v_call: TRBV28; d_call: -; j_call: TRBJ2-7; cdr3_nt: TGTGCCAGCAGTTTAGCGGGGCAGGGACAGTACGAGCAGTACTTC; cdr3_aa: CASSLAGQGQYEQYF
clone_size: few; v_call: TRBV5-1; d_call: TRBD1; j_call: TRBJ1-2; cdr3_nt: TGCGCCAGCAGCACCGGACAGGGGGGCTATGGCTACACCTTC; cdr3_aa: CASSTGQGGYGYTF
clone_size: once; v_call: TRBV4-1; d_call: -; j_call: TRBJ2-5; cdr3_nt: TGCGCCAGCAGCCCCACCGGACAGCGCACCCAGTACTTC; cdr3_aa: CASSPTGQRTQYF
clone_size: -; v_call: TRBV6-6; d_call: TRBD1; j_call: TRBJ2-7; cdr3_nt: TGTGCCAGCAGTCATCGGGACAGGGGGAACGAGCAGTACTTC; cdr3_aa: CASSHRDRGNEQYF
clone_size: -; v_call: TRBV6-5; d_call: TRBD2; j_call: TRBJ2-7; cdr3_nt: TGTGCCAGCAGCTATTGGACTAGCGGGAGATACGAGCAGTACTTC; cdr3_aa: CASSYWTSGRYEQYF
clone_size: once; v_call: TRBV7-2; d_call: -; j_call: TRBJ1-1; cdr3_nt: TGTGCCAGCAGCTTAGCGGGCGGGGCTCGGACTGAAGCTTTCTTT; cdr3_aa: CASSLAGGARTEAFF
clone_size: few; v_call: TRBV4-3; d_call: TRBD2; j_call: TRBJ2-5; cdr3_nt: TGCGCCAGCAGCCAAGTCCCTAGCGGGAGTCGGTACTTC; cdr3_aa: CASSQVPSGSRYF
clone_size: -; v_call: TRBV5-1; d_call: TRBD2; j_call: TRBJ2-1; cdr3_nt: TGCGCCAGCAGCAACGGACTAGCGGGAGATGAGCAGTTCTTC; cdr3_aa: CASSNGLAGDEQFF
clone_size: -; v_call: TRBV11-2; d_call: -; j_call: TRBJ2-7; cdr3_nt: TGTGCCAGCAGCTTAGTGATGAGCGGTCTGAACGAGCAGTACTTC; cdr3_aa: CASSLVMSGLNEQYF
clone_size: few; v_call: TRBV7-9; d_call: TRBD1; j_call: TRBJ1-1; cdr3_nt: TGTGCCAGCAGCTTAGTGGGCAGGGGGCCCGTGGGCACTGAAGCTTTCTTT; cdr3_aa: CASSLVGRGPVGTEAFF
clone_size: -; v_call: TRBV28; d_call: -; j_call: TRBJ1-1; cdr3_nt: TGTGCCAGCAGTCCTACCGGGTCTGTGAACACTGAAGCTTTCTTT; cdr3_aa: CASSPTGSVNTEAFF
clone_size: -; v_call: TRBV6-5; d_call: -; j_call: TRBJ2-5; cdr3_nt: TGTGCCAGCAGTCGACAACTCGTAGAATGGGAGACCCAGTACTTC; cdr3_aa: CASSRQLVEWETQYF
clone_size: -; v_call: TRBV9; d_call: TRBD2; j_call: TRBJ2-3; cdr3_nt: TGTGCCAGCAGCCCCTTAGCGGGAGCGATGAATTTT; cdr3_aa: CASSPLAGAMNF
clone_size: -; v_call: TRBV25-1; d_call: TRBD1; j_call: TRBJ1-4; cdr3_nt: TGTGCCAGCACCGAGACAGGGGTTGGTGAAAAACTGTTTTTT; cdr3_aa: CASTETGVGEKLFF
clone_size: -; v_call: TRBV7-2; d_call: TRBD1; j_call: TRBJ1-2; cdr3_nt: TGTGCCAGCAGCCCGCCAGGACAGGGGGCGGGGGGCTACACCTTC; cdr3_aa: CASSPPGQGAGGYTF
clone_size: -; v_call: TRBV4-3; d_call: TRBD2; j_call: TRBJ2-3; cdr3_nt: TGCGCCAGCAGCCCCCTAGCGGGGATGGGGGATACGCAGTATTTT; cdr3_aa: CASSPLAGMGDTQYF
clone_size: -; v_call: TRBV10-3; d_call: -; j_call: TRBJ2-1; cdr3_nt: TGTGCCATCACAGGGAACGAGGACAATGAGCAGTTCTTC; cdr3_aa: CAITGNEDNEQFF
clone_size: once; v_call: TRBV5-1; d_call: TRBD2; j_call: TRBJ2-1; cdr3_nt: TGCGCCAGCAGCTTGCGCCCTAGCGGGGGCACCCTTTACAATGAGCAGTTCTTC; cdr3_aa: CASSLRPSGGTLYNEQFF
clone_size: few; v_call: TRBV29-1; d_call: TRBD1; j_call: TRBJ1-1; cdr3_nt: TGCAGCGTGGACAGGGGGGACACTGAAGCTTTCTTT; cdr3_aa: CSVDRGDTEAFF
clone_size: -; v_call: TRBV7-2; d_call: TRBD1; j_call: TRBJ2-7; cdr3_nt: TGTGCCAGCAGCTCGGACAGGGGTGGGTACGAGCAGTACTTC; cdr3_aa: CASSSDRGGYEQYF
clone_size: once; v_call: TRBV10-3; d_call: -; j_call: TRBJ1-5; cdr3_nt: TGTGCCGCCCGGCGGGAGCCCAATCAGCCCCAGCATTTT; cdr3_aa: CAARREPNQPQHF